These T cell receptor beta chains were read from a single sample in a study of tumor-infiltrating lymphocytes in primary liver carcinoma. Via MiXCR, TCRdb re-called the multiplex PCR reads, giving one row per CDR3 protein. The repertoire holds tens of thousands of distinct CDR3 sequences, with roughly 80% as singletons. The sequenced sample was liver tumor tissue from sampling region 4. These TCRs come from a woman under 40 with primary liver carcinoma and hepatitis B virus infection. Each CDR3 is given with its conserved first and last residue. A D gene is named only where the DNA matches it firmly. The size of a clone is reported for some rows only, either as once, few or many, or as a class for expanded clones.

TRBJ2-7 TRBV5-6 . TRBD1 TGTGCCAGCAGCTTACTGACAGGGCTACCGCAGTATTTC CASSLLTGLPQYF
TRBJ2-1 TRBV4-3 . . TGCACCAGCAGCCACACAGAGTTGGTCAATGTGCAGTTCTTT CTSSHTELVNVQFF
TRBJ2-5 TRBV5-1 . . TGCGCTACCAGCTCAGACAGAGTTGGACAAGAGACCCAGTACTTC CATSSDRVGQETQYF
TRBJ2-1 TRBV11-3 . TRBD2 TGTGCCGGCATTAGCGGGAGTGGGAATGAGCACTTCTTC CAGISGSGNEHFF
TRBJ2-7 TRBV7-8 . . TGTACCAGCAGCGCCCTCCTGTTGTCCAACGAGCAGTACTTC CTSSALLLSNEQYF
TRBJ2-5 TRBV7-3 once . TGTGCCAGCAGCTTAAGGGAGGCTCAAGAGACCCAGTACTTC CASSLREAQETQYF
TRBJ1-2 TRBV12-3/TRBV12-4 . . TGTGTCAGCGGTTTAGGTCTCTCCCACGACTATGGTTACACCTTC CVSGLGLSHDYGYTF
TRBJ2-1 TRBV11-2 . . TGTGCCCGACAGCTTAATGAGCAGTTCTTC CARQLNEQFF
TRBJ2-1 TRBV4-3 . TRBD2 TGCGCCAGCAGCCCAGATGCGGGAGGCTCCTACAATGATCAGTTCTTC CASSPDAGGSYNDQFF
TRBJ2-1 TRBV29-1 . . TGCAGCACCGCGACAGGAGTAATTTCCAATGAGCAGCTCTTC CSTATGVISNEQLF
TRBJ2-7 TRBV29-1 medium-sized . TGCAGCGTTGAAAGTTTCGGGTACGAGCAGTACTTC CSVESFGYEQYF
TRBJ2-3 TRBV5-4 once . TGTGCCAGCAGCTACAGTACAGACATGCAGTATTTT CASSYSTDMQYF
TRBJ2-7 TRBV4-2 once TRBD1 TGTGCAAACAGCCAGGAACACCTAGGACAGGGGGAACCGCGCGAGCAGTACTTC CANSQEHLGQGEPREQYF
TRBJ2-5 TRBV6-5 . TRBD1 TGTGCCAGCAGTAGCGACAGGGTGCCGACCCAGTACTTC CASSSDRVPTQYF
TRBJ2-3 TRBV6-6 once TRBD2 TGTGCCAGCATTCAAACACTTGGGAGGGCCCGTGGAGATATGCAGTATTTT CASIQTLGRARGDMQYF
TRBJ2-1 TRBV4-3 . TRBD2 TGCGTCAGCAGCCAAGAAGCGGGAAGCTCATACAATGAGCAGTTCTTC CVSSQEAGSSYNEQFF
TRBJ1-2 TRBV4-3 . . TGCGCCAGCAACGCTGAGTTGAAGATCTGTGGCTACACCTTC CASNAELKICGYTF
TRBJ2-2 TRBV12-3/TRBV12-4 few . TGTGCCAGCACCCCAACGGGTAGCACCGGGGAGCTGTTTTTT CASTPTGSTGELFF
TRBJ1-1 TRBV11-1 . . TGTGCCAGCAACTTCGGGCAGGGTTACTCTGAAGCTTTCTTT CASNFGQGYSEAFF
TRBJ2-7 TRBV11-2 . . TGTACCAGGAGCCTCGCAGGGTCCTACGAGCAGAACTTC CTRSLAGSYEQNF
TRBJ2-1 TRBV11-2 . TRBD2 TGTGCCAGCAGCTTGCGCCCCAGCGGGAGGACCTATGAGCAGTTCTTC CASSLRPSGRTYEQFF
TRBJ2-1 TRBV4-2 . . TGTGCCAGCAGCCTAGATATCGGAGTGGGAGTGAACAATAAGCAGTTCTTC CASSLDIGVGVNNKQFF
TRBJ1-2 TRBV6-5 medium-sized TRBD1 TGTGCCGCCCGGGACAGGGCGATAAGTAGAGGTGGCTACACCTTC CAARDRAISRGGYTF
TRBJ2-3 TRBV5-1 many . TGCGCCAGCAGACGGGCCGGTCTCACAGATACGCAGTATTTT CASRRAGLTDTQYF
TRBJ2-4 TRBV11-1 many TRBD1 TGTGCCAGCAGCAATGCAAGGGACAGTTCCAAAAACATTCAGTACTTC CASSNARDSSKNIQYF